These T cell receptor beta chains were read from a single sample in a study of T cells expressing NK-cell markers. For each CDR3 protein, TCRdb gives one entry from its re-call of the 5' RACE reads, without DNA. Its listing shows some 460,000 distinct CDR3 sequences. The sequenced sample consisted of blood T cells: a sorted CD56 or NKG2C T cell subset, CD4+ or CD8+ T cells, or bulk PBMC T cells (not recorded which). All receptors derive from a woman between 50 and 59 years old in good health. Each CDR3 is given with its conserved first and last residue.

J gene | V gene | CDR3 protein
TRBJ1-5 | TRBV15 | CATSRDKLGHSNQPQHF
TRBJ2-1 | TRBV5-1 | CASSLARDRGNEQFF
TRBJ1-2 | TRBV29-1 | CSVLGRGGFYADGYTF
TRBJ1-5 | TRBV6-5 | CASSVLPYSNQPQHF
TRBJ1-4 | TRBV12-3/TRBV12-4 | CASSPGRRPLSEKLFF
TRBJ2-3 | TRBV6-4 | CASSDFGTRTDTQYF
TRBJ1-5 | TRBV4-1 | CASSQRDWGRWPQHF
TRBJ2-3 | TRBV7-6 | CASSLGSDLTDTQYF
TRBJ2-7 | TRBV29-1 | CSAGRVSSGSRVYEQYF
TRBJ1-6 | TRBV27 | CASSSWPGSHSPLHF
TRBJ2-1 | TRBV4-1 | CASSPGLLASTYNEQFF
TRBJ2-1 | TRBV6-1 | CASSEAGAGSVTYNEQFF
TRBJ2-5 | TRBV28 | CASSESKQETQYF
TRBJ2-1 | TRBV12-3/TRBV12-4 | CASSFASGQQFF
TRBJ2-7 | TRBV12-5 | CASGSPSSWGYYEQYF
TRBJ1-1 | TRBV19 | CASSIEEGRRTGEAFF
TRBJ2-7 | TRBV18 | CASSPRWTGSFIYEQYF
TRBJ2-7 | TRBV20-1 | CSARTGATMNNPDEQYF
TRBJ2-3 | TRBV24-1 | CATSDSWPDTQYF
TRBJ2-3 | TRBV10-3 | CAILGGREHTDTQYF
TRBJ2-2 | TRBV6-5 | CASSSGLVSGELFF
TRBJ2-3 | TRBV20-1 | CSVLPGRTDTQYF
TRBJ2-7 | TRBV10-3 | CAIRAPNYEQYF
TRBJ2-1 | TRBV3-1 | CASSPPLARYNEQFF
TRBJ2-5 | TRBV27 | CASRIRRGPTETQYF
TRBJ2-3 | TRBV6-5 | CASSAREGKDTQYF
TRBJ2-5 | TRBV4-1 | CASSQSPGQETQYF
TRBJ2-5 | TRBV20-1 | CSARTRGGPQETQYF
TRBJ2-5 | TRBV24-1 | CATSDGARRQYF
TRBJ2-3 | TRBV25-1 | CASSEGFAPSTDTQYF
TRBJ1-6 | TRBV6-5 | CASRPPGTVNSPLHF